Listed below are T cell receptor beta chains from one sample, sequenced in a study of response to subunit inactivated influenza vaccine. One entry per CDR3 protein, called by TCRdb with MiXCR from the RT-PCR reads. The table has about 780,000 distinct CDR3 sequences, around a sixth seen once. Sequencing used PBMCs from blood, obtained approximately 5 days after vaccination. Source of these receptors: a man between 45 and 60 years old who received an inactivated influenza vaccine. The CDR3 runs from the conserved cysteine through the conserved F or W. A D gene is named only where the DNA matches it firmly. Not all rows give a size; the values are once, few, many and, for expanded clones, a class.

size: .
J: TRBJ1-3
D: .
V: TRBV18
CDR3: CASSSASGFTGNTIYF
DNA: TGTGCCAGCTCATCTGCCTCGGGATTTACTGGAAACACCATATATTTT

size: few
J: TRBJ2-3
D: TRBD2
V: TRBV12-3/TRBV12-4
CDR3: CASSLTPSGLSDTQYF
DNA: TGTGCCAGCAGTTTGACGCCTAGCGGCTTGTCAGATACGCAGTATTTT

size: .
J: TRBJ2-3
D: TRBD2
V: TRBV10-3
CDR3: CAMSSGTADTQYF
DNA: TGTGCCATGTCTAGCGGGACTGCAGATACGCAGTATTTT

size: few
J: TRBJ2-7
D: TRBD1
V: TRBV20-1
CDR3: CSAPRDREREQYF
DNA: TGCAGTGCTCCCCGGGACAGGGAAAGGGAGCAGTACTTC

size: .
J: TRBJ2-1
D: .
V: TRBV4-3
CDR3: CASSQTPGWEQFF
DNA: TGCGCCAGCAGCCAAACCCCCGGTTGGGAGCAGTTCTTC

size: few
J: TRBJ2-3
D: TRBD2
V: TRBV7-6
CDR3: CASSLAGTSGITDTQYF
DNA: TGTGCCAGCAGCTTAGCCGGGACTAGCGGGATCACAGATACGCAGTATTTT

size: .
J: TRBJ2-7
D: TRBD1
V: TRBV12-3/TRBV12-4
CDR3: CASSLAGTGAEQYF
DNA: TGTGCCAGCAGTTTAGCCGGGACAGGGGCCGAGCAGTACTTC

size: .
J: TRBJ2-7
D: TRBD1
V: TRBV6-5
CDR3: CASSYTSDRSGLYEQYF
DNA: TGTGCCAGCAGTTACACCTCGGACAGGTCGGGCCTATACGAGCAGTACTTC

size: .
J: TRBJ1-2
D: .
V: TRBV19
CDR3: CASRGSTPTNYGYTF
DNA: TGTGCCAGTAGAGGGTCAACCCCTACGAACTATGGCTACACCTTC

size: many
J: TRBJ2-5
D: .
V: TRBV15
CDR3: CATSRDLTAGETQYF
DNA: TGTGCCACCAGCAGAGATCTCACAGCCGGGGAGACCCAGTACTTC

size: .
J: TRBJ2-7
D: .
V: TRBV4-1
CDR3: CASSQEPGHSSYEQYF
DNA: TGCGCCAGCAGCCAAGAGCCGGGACACTCCTCCTACGAGCAGTACTTC

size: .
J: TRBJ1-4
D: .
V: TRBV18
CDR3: CASSPLATRKNVSNEKLFF
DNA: TGTGCCAGCTCACCACTGGCAACAAGGAAAAATGTGTCTAATGAAAAACTGTTTTTT

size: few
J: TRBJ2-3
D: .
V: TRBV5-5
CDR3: CASSGQTSTDTQYF
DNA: TGTGCCAGCAGTGGACAGACTAGCACAGATACGCAGTATTTT

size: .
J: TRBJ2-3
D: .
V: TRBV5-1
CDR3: CASSSDQVRADTQYF
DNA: TGCGCCAGCAGCTCAGATCAGGTTCGGGCAGATACGCAGTATTTT

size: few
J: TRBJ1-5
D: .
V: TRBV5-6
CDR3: CASSLWLGPNQPQHF
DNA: TGTGCCAGCAGCTTGTGGTTAGGGCCCAATCAGCCCCAGCATTTT

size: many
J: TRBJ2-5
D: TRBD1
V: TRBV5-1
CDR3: CASSTWGQDQETQYF
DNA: TGCGCCAGCAGCACGTGGGGACAGGACCAAGAGACCCAGTACTTC

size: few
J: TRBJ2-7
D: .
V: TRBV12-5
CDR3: CASGTGREQYF
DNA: TGTGCTAGTGGTACCGGTCGCGAGCAGTACTTC

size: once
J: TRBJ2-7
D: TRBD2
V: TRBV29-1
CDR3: CSVAYGLVSYEQYF
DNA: TGCAGCGTTGCTTACGGACTAGTCTCCTACGAGCAGTACTTC

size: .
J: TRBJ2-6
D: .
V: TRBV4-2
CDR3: CASSQDPGAPFSGANVLTF
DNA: TGTGCCAGCAGCCAAGATCCTGGGGCCCCGTTCTCTGGGGCCAACGTCCTGACTTTC

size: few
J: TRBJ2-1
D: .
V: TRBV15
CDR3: CATRFTAGSYNEQFF
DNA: TGTGCCACCAGGTTCACAGCGGGCTCCTACAATGAGCAGTTCTTC

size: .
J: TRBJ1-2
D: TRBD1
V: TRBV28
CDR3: CASSLPPGQGSYGYTF
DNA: TGTGCCAGCAGTCTCCCCCCGGGACAGGGGAGCTATGGCTACACCTTC

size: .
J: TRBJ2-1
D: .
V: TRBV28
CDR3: CASSLATQGNEQFF
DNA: TGTGCCAGCAGTTTAGCGACGCAGGGCAATGAGCAGTTCTTC

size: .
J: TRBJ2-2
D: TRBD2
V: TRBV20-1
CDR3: CSARAGLNTGELFF
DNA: TGCAGTGCTAGGGCGGGACTAAACACCGGGGAGCTGTTTTTT

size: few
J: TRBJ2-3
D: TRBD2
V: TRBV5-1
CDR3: CASSPTYGLAGESTDTQYF
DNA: TGCGCCAGCAGCCCCACATATGGACTAGCGGGGGAGAGCACAGATACGCAGTATTTT

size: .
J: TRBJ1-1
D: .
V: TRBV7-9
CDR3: CASSSNPGIGTEAFF
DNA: TGTGCCAGCAGCTCTAACCCAGGGATTGGCACTGAAGCTTTCTTT

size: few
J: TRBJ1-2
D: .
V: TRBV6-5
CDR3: CASSYRSTRTASRYTF
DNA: TGTGCCAGCAGTTACCGATCGACACGGACAGCAAGTCGCTACACCTTC

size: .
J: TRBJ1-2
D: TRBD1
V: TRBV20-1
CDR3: CSASRQGGYTF
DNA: TGCAGTGCTAGCCGACAGGGCGGCTACACCTTC

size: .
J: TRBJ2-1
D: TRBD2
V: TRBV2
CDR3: CAFSFLPSGGAIYNEQFF
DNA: TGTGCCTTCAGTTTTCTCCCTAGCGGGGGGGCGATCTACAATGAGCAGTTCTTC

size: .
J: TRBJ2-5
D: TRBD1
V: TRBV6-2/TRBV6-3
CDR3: CASRRQGLGETQYF
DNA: TGTGCCAGCAGGCGACAGGGGTTGGGAGAGACCCAGTACTTC

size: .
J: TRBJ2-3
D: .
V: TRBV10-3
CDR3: CAISGRERDTQYF
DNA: TGTGCCATCAGTGGACGGGAGCGAGATACGCAGTATTTT

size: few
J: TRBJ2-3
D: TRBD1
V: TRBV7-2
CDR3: CASSPQGTLITDTQYF
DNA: TGTGCCAGCAGCCCACAGGGGACACTAATTACAGATACGCAGTATTTT

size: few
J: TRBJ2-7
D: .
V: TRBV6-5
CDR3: CASSYSGGPTPLYEQYF
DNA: TGTGCCAGCAGTTACTCGGGGGGGCCGACCCCACTCTACGAGCAGTACTTC

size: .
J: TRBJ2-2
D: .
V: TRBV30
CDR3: CAWTFPLSGELFF
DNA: TGTGCCTGGACCTTCCCTCTTTCCGGGGAGCTGTTTTTT

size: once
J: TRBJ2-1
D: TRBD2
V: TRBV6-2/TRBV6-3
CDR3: CASIPRLAGVYNEQFF
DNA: TGTGCCAGCATCCCTCGGCTAGCGGGGGTATACAATGAGCAGTTCTTC

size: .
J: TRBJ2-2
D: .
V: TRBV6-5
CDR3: CASSYAETGELFF
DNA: TGTGCCAGCAGTTACGCGGAAACCGGGGAGCTGTTTTTT

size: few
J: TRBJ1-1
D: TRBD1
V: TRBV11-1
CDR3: CASRAGTGTLKRDTEAFF
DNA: TGTGCCAGCAGAGCCGGGACAGGGACTTTAAAGAGGGATACTGAAGCTTTCTTT

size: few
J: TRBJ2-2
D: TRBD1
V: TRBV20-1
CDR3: CSAPLRGPNTGELFF
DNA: TGCAGTGCTCCTCTAAGGGGGCCGAACACCGGGGAGCTGTTTTTT

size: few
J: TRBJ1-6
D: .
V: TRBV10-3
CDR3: CATREGYNSPLHF
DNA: TGTGCCACCCGCGAAGGCTATAATTCACCCCTCCACTTT